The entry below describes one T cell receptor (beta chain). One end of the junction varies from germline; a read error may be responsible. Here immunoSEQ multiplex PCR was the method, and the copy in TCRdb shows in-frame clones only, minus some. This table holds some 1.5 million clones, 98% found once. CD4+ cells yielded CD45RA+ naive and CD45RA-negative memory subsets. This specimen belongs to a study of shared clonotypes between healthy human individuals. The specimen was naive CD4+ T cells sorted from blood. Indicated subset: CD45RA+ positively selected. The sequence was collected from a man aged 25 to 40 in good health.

The CDR3 nucleotides read TGTGCCAGTAAGGGCAAGGAGGGGGTTATTTTT. Translation gives CASKGKEGVIF. The chain couples TRBV19 to TRBJ2-3; D is tentatively TRBD1 or TRBD2 (6 bases each). Germline CDR1 is LNHDA and CDR2 is SQIVND (reference sequence). The CDR3 spans 11 residues. Variable domain in full (rest from reference TRBV19 and TRBJ2-3): DGGITQSPKYLFRKEGQNVTLSCEQNLNHDAMYWYRQDPGQGLRLIYYSQIVNDFQKGDIAEGYSVSREKKESFPLTVTSAQKNPTAFYLCASKGKEGVIFGPGTRLTVL.